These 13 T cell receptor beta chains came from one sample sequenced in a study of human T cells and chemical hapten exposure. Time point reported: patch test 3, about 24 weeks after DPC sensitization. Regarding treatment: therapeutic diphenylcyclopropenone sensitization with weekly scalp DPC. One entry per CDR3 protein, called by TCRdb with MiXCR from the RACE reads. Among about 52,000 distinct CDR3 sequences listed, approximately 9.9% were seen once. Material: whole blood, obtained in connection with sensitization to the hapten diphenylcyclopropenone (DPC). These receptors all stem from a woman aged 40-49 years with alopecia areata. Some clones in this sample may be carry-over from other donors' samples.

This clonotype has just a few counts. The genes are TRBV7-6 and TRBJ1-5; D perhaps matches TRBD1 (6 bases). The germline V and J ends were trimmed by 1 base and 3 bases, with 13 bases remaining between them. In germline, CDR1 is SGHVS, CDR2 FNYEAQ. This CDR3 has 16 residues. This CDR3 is CASSLEATGTNQPQHF. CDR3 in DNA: TGTGCCAGCAGCTTAGAAGCGACAGGTACCAATCAGCCCCAGCATTTT.

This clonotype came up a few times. The CDR3 sequence: CASSSRPGNSNQPQHF. In DNA form, the CDR3 reads TGTGCCAGCAGCTCCAGACCGGGCAACAGCAATCAGCCCCAGCATTTT. The chain recombines TRBV7-2 with TRBJ1-5; D gene uncertain. This CDR3 has 16 amino acids. Trimming shortened V by 4 bases and J by 1 base, and 14 bases separated the two germline ends. Germline V CDR1 and CDR2: SGHTA, FQGNSA.

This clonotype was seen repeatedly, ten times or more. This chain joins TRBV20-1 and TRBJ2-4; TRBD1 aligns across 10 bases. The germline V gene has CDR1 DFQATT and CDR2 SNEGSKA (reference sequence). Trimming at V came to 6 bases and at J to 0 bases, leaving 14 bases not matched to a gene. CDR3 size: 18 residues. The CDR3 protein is CSALGGRGDRGAKNIQYF. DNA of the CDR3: TGCAGTGCCCTCGGGGGACGGGGGGACAGGGGAGCCAAAAACATTCAGTACTTC.

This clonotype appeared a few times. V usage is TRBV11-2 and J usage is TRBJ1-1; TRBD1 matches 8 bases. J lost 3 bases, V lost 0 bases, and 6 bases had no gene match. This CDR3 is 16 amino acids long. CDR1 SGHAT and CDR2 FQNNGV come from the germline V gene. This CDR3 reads CASSLDGQGLYTEAFF. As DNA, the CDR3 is TGTGCCAGCAGCTTAGATGGACAGGGTTTGTACACTGAAGCTTTCTTT.

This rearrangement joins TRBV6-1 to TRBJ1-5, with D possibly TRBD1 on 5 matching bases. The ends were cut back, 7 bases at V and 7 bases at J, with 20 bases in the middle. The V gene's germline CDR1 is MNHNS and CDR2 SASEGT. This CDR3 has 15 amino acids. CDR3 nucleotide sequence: TGTGCCAGCACCACACACCAGGGAATCGGCCAGCCCCAGCATTTT. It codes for CASTTHQGIGQPQHF.

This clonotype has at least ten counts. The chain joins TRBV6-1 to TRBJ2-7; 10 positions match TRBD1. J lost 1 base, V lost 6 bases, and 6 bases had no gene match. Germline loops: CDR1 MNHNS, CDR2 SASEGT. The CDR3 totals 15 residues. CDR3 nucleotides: TGTGCCAGCAGGGCACCGGGACAGGGGTCCTACGAGCAGTACTTC. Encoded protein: CASRAPGQGSYEQYF.

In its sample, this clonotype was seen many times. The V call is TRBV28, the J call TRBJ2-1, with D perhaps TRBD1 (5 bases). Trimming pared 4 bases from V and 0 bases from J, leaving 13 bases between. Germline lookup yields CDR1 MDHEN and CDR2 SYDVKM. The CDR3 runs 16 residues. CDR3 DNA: TGTGCCAGCAGTTCCTCAGGGCTCCCCTCCTACAATGAGCAGTTCTTC. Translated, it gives CASSSSGLPSYNEQFF.

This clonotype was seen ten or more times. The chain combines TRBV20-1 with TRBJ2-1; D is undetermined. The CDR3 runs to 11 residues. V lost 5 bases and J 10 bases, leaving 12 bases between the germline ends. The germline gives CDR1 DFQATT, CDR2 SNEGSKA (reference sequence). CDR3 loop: CSAGPVEEQFF. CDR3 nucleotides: TGCAGTGCTGGACCTGTTGAAGAGCAGTTCTTC.

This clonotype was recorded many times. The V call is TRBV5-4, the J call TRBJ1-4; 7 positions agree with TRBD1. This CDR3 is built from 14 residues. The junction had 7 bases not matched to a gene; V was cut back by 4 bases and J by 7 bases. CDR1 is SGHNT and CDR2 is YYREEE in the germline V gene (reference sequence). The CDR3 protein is CASSKGAGSEKLFF. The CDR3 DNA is TGTGCCAGCAGCAAGGGGGCGGGTAGTGAAAAACTGTTTTTT.

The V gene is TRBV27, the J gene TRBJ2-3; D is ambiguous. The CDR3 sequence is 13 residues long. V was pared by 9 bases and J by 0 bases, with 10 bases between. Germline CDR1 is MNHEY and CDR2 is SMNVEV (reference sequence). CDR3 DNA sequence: TGTGCCAGATCGTGGATTAGCACAGATACGCAGTATTTT. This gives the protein CARSWISTDTQYF.

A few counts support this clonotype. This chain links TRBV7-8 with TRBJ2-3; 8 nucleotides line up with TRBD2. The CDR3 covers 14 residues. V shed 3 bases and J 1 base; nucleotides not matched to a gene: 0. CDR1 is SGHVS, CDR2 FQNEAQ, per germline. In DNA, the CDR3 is TGTGCCAGCAGCTTGCGGGGGGGCACAGATACGCAGTATTTT. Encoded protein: CASSLRGGTDTQYF.

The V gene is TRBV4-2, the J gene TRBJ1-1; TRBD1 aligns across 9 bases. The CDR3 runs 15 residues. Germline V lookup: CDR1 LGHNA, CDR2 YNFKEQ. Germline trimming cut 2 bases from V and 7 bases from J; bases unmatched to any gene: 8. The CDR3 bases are TGTGCCAGCAGCCAAATCCCGGGACAGGGCGTTGAAGCTTTCTTT. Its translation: CASSQIPGQGVEAFF.

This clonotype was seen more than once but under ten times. CDR3 nucleotides: TGTGCCAGCAGTACCCCGGACGGGAGCTCCTACGAGCAGTACTTC. Translated, it gives CASSTPDGSSYEQYF. J is TRBJ2-7 and V is TRBV27; TRBD2 might be the D (6 bases). Between the trimmed V and J ends, which lost 5 bases and 0 bases, there was a span of 14 bases. The germline V gene has CDR1 MNHEY and CDR2 SMNVEV (reference sequence). The CDR3 loop spans 15 amino acids.